The T cell receptor beta chain under discussion was sequenced for a study of Ad26.COV2.S vaccination and SARS-CoV-2 variants. Study details: Doses of Ad26.COV2.S were injected into muscle once or twice, 56 days apart.

Germline assignment: CDR1 SGHRS and CDR2 YFSETQ. CDR3 length: 19 residues. V lost 4 bases to trimming and J lost 0 bases; unmatched junction nucleotides: 12. Findings of the study overall: Total T cell responses were possibly underestimated by TCR breadth and depth analyses. Post-vaccination breadth of spike-specific CD8+ and CD4+ T cell responses was reportedly substantial.

Turning to this clone: Its target is not known.

Assay used: immunoSEQ multiplex PCR; TCRdb lists only in-frame clones, some missing. Seen here are roughly 270,000 clones, more than 70% observed once, and the top ten hold around 3.5%. Treatment: some 20 received Ad26.COV2.S at low or high dose, single or two shots; about 5 received placebo; per-sample allocation not given. The samples were gathered on day 63 after the first injection of vaccine or placebo. V usage is TRBV5-1 and J usage is TRBJ2-5; 13 bases agree with TRBD2. The source material was peripheral blood, sampled in a trial of Ad26.COV2.S vaccine versus placebo. The receptor was isolated from a person aged 18-65 years who received the Ad26.COV2.S COVID-19 vaccine or a placebo. CDR3 nucleotide sequence: TGCGCCAGCAGCCTTAGACTAGCGGGAGGCCCCCTGTACCAAGAGACCCAGTACTTC. Its protein is CASSLRLAGGPLYQETQYF.